The next 19 T cell receptor beta chains were all read from a single sample in a study of siplizumab effects on memory and regulatory T cells. Using immunoSEQ multiplex PCR, the repertoire was profiled, and TCRdb retains in-frame clones only, with some absent. The profile shows over 100,000 clones, roughly 92% of them singletons. The sequencing sample was made of Tregs sorted from blood. The receptors shown here come from a human donor in good health.

Here the CDR3 reads CASSLGLAGGNKETQYF. CDR3 in DNA: TGCGCCAGCAGCTTGGGGCTAGCGGGGGGAAATAAAGAGACCCAGTACTTC. This chain uses TRBV5-1 with TRBJ2-5; 11 bases match TRBD2. Trimming cost V 0 bases and J 3 bases; bases outside gene matches: 7. The CDR3 length is 17 residues. Looked up from germline, CDR1 is SGHRS and CDR2 is YFSETQ.

The CDR3 DNA is TGTGCCAGCAGCCCGTGGGACGTTAATCAGCCCCAGCATTTT. Protein: CASSPWDVNQPQHF. V and J are TRBV7-8 and TRBJ1-5, with TRBD1 as a possible D gene (5 bases). Trimming removed 5 bases at V and 4 bases at J, with 12 bases between. CDR3 size: 14 residues. Germline CDR1 SGHVS, CDR2 FQNEAQ.

The chain joins TRBV6-5 to TRBJ1-2, with 9 bases aligning to TRBD1. The junction had 7 bases not matched to a gene; V was cut back by 5 bases and J by 3 bases. This CDR3 region has 15 residues. Germline V gene data show CDR1 as MNHEY and CDR2 as SVGAGI. The CDR3, as DNA: TGTGCCAGCAGTACCCGGACAGGGGCCGACTATGGCTACACCTTC. Its translation: CASSTRTGADYGYTF.

The chain employs TRBV29-1 and TRBJ2-7; TRBD2 might be the D (6 bases). The germline V and J ends were trimmed by 6 bases and 2 bases, with 14 bases remaining between them. The CDR3 is 13 residues long. CDR1 and CDR2 from the germline V gene are SQVTM and ANQGSEA. CDR3 region: CSVGDSPAYEQYF. The CDR3, as DNA: TGCAGCGTGGGGGACTCCCCAGCCTACGAGCAGTACTTC.

This clone was detected once. The chain is built from TRBV11-2 and TRBJ1-2, with D perhaps TRBD1 (6 bases). The V end lost 5 bases, the J end lost 6 bases, and 19 bases lay between the germline ends. The germline V gene has CDR1 SGHAT and CDR2 FQNNGV. CDR3 length: 15 amino acids. CDR3 DNA sequence: TGTGCCAGCAGCCTGGGGGCACAGCTCGAGCATGGCTACACCTTC. It specifies CASSLGAQLEHGYTF.

The V gene is TRBV5-1, the J gene TRBJ1-4; the D gene is possibly TRBD1 (6 bases). V was pared by 4 bases and J by 7 bases, with 20 bases between. Germline V gene lookup returns CDR1 SGHRS and CDR2 YFSETQ. The CDR3 length is 16 residues. The CDR3 reads CASSPQGGEVGEKLFF. In DNA form, the CDR3 reads TGCGCCAGCAGCCCCCAAGGGGGGGAGGTCGGTGAAAAACTGTTTTTT.

The J gene is TRBJ2-7, the V gene TRBV5-4, with 12 nucleotides matching TRBD2. Germline CDR1 reads SGHNT; CDR2 reads YYREEE (reference sequence). The CDR3 runs to 14 residues. J gave up 3 bases and V 4 bases, and 2 bases lay outside the gene matches. CDR3 DNA sequence: TGTGCCAGCAGCGGGGGACTAGCGGGCTACGAGCAGTACTTC. The encoded protein is CASSGGLAGYEQYF.

This chain joins TRBV9 and TRBJ1-2; 7 bases are a match to TRBD1. The CDR3 sequence is 14 residues long. The V and J ends lost 3 bases and 4 bases, in that order; junction bases with no gene match: 6. Germline loops: CDR1 SGDLS, CDR2 YYNGEE. CDR3 sequence: CASSDRDSTYGYTF. The CDR3 bases are TGTGCCAGCAGCGACAGGGACAGTACCTATGGCTACACCTTC.

This clone was recorded at least ten times. The same CDR3 is also encoded by other DNA sequences in this sample. The rearrangement uses TRBV6-5 and TRBJ1-5; 7 positions agree with TRBD1. V dropped 2 bases and J dropped 4; count of bases not matched to a gene: 5. CDR1 MNHEY and CDR2 SVGAGI come from the germline V gene. The CDR3 covers 15 residues. CDR3 in DNA: TGTGCCAGCAGTTACAGCAGGGGGTCAAATCAGCCCCAGCATTTT. It encodes CASSYSRGSNQPQHF.

The chain recombines TRBV4-1 with TRBJ1-3; D gene ambiguous. This CDR3 spans 15 amino acids. The germline V gene encodes CDR1 MGHRA and CDR2 YSYEKL. Trimming removed 1 base at V and 0 bases at J, with 7 bases between. The CDR3 loop reads CASSQGGSSGNTIYF. The CDR3 DNA sequence: TGCGCCAGCAGCCAAGGGGGAAGCTCTGGAAACACCATATATTTT.

This chain joins TRBV19 and TRBJ2-2, with 9 positions matching TRBD2. Unmatched junction bases numbered 7, after V lost 5 bases and J lost 6 bases. The CDR3 is made up of 15 amino acids. CDR1 and CDR2 (germline): LNHDA, SQIVND (reference sequence). CDR3 DNA: TGTGCCAGTAGTTTGCTAGCGGGGCGCCCCGGGGAGCTGTTTTTT. This encodes CASSLLAGRPGELFF.

This chain joins TRBV2 and TRBJ2-7; no reliable D call. The CDR3 covers 12 residues. Trimming removed 5 bases from V and 1 base from J, with 6 bases in between. Germline values: CDR1 SNHLY, CDR2 FYNNEI. The CDR3 region has the DNA TGTGCCAGCAGTCCTCTTTCCTACGAGCAGTACTTC. Its translation: CASSPLSYEQYF.

This sequence joins TRBV2 and TRBJ1-2; possibly TRBD1 for D (5 bases). The germline V gene encodes CDR1 SNHLY and CDR2 FYNNEI. The V gene lost 2 bases and the J gene lost 4 bases, with 8 bases spanning the gap. The CDR3 runs to 13 residues. CDR3 loop: CASSEWDVYGYTF. The CDR3 nucleotides read TGTGCCAGCAGTGAATGGGACGTCTATGGCTACACCTTC. Full variable domain (remainder filled in from reference TRBV2 and TRBJ1-2): EPEVTQTPSHQVTQMGQEVILRCVPISNHLYFYWYRQILGQKVEFLVSFYNNEISEKSEIFDDQFSVERPDGSNFTLKIRSTKLEDSAMYFCASSEWDVYGYTFGSGTRLTVV.

In its sample, this clone was seen once. The chain employs TRBV30 and TRBJ2-2; D is unresolved. The CDR3 spans 15 residues. V lost 2 bases to trimming and J lost 7 bases, with 17 bases between them. CDR1 and CDR2 from the germline V gene are GTSNPN and SVGIG (reference sequence). The CDR3 reads CAWSIVALGRGELFF. DNA of the CDR3: TGTGCCTGGAGTATCGTCGCATTAGGACGCGGGGAGCTGTTTTTT.

This chain joins TRBV11-2 and TRBJ1-3; D remains unclear. Deletions cut 5 bases from V and 0 bases from J, with 11 bases between. This CDR3 spans 15 amino acids. Per germline, CDR1 SGHAT and CDR2 FQNNGV. The CDR3 nucleotides are TGTGCCAGCAGCAGAACTTTTTCCTCTGGAAACACCATATATTTT. It translates to CASSRTFSSGNTIYF. The variable domain in full, completed from reference TRBV11-2 and TRBJ1-3, reads EAGVAQSPRYKIIEKRQSVAFWCNPISGHATLYWYQQILGQGPKLLIQFQNNGVVDDSQLPKDRFSAERLKGVDSTLKIQPAKLEDSAVYLCASSRTFSSGNTIYFGEGSWLTVV.

This chain joins TRBV6-5 and TRBJ1-5; D uncertain. CDR1 is MNHEY, CDR2 SVGAGI, per germline. The V gene lost 2 bases and the J gene lost 5 bases, with 10 bases spanning the gap. This CDR3 comprises 14 residues. DNA of the CDR3: TGTGCCAGCAGTTACGGTAGGAGGGATCAGCCCCAGCATTTT. This encodes CASSYGRRDQPQHF.

J is TRBJ1-3 and V is TRBV7-6, with a weak D call TRBD1 (5 bases). Germline CDR1 is SGHVS and CDR2 is FNYEAQ. Trimming left V 0 bases short and J 0 bases short, with 6 bases between. The CDR3 extends over 15 amino acids. The CDR3 spells CASSLATVSGNTIYF. The DNA for the CDR3 is TGTGCCAGCAGCTTAGCGACAGTCTCTGGAAACACCATATATTTT.

V and J are TRBV20-1 and TRBJ1-1; no definite D call. Germline V gene data show CDR1 as DFQATT and CDR2 as SNEGSKA (reference sequence). The CDR3 covers 10 residues. Trimming pared 5 bases from V and 3 bases from J, leaving 4 bases between. CDR3 loop: CSAGHTEAFF. The DNA of the CDR3 is TGCAGTGCTGGGCACACTGAAGCTTTCTTT.

J is TRBJ1-1 and V is TRBV27; D is unresolved. The V and J ends lost 8 bases and 0 bases respectively, with 10 bases between them. The germline V gene has CDR1 MNHEY and CDR2 SMNVEV (reference sequence). This CDR3 comprises 13 residues. DNA for the CDR3: TGTGCCAGCGTCGGAAGTTTGAACACTGAAGCTTTCTTT. As protein: CASVGSLNTEAFF.